Listed below are T cell receptor beta chains from one sample, sequenced in a study of lymphopenia after photon versus proton radiotherapy. Here immunoSEQ multiplex PCR was the method, and the copy in TCRdb shows in-frame clones only, minus some. Among about 50,000 clones, approximately 92% were seen once, and the ten largest hold about 20%. Material: peripheral blood, obtained from a patient treated with photon-based radiotherapy. The receptors derive from a woman in her thirties or forties with cholangiocarcinoma. CDR3s include the opening cysteine and the closing phenylalanine or tryptophan. Each record gives: V gene, D gene, clone size, J gene, CDR3 protein, CDR3 DNA. A D gene is named only where the DNA matches it firmly. Size tells how often a clone was seen (once, few, many) or the class of an expanded clone, and some rows leave it out.

>TRBV29-1|TRBD1|NA|TRBJ1-1
CSVFGGQGVNTEAFF
TGCAGCGTTTTCGGGGGACAGGGGGTGAACACTGAAGCTTTCTTT
>TRBV28|NA|NA|TRBJ1-5
CASSLAVSNQPQHF
TGTGCCAGCAGTTTGGCGGTTAGCAATCAGCCCCAGCATTTT
>TRBV9|NA|NA|TRBJ2-7
CASSRSPQTHQGEQYF
TGTGCCAGCAGCCGATCCCCGCAGACCCACCAAGGGGAGCAGTACTTC
>TRBV25-1|NA|NA|TRBJ2-7
CASSEWGKDEQYF
TGTGCCAGCAGTGAATGGGGGAAGGACGAGCAGTACTTC
>TRBV9|TRBD1|few|TRBJ1-2
CASSVLQGNYGYTF
TGTGCCAGCAGCGTTCTACAGGGGAACTATGGCTACACCTTC
>TRBV5-4|NA|NA|TRBJ1-4
CASSLEADEKLFF
TGTGCCAGCAGCTTGGAGGCAGATGAAAAACTGTTTTTT
>TRBV30|TRBD1|NA|TRBJ2-6
CASSRGPNSGANVLTF
TGTGCCTCTAGTAGGGGGCCGAACTCTGGGGCCAACGTCCTGACTTTC
>TRBV7-6|NA|NA|TRBJ2-7
CASSSRGNPYEQYF
TGTGCCAGCTCCAGCAGGGGAAACCCCTACGAGCAGTACTTC
>TRBV7-9|TRBD2|NA|TRBJ2-1
CASSLAIAGGVYNEQFF
TGTGCCAGCAGCTTAGCAATAGCGGGAGGTGTGTACAATGAGCAGTTCTTC
>TRBV9|TRBD1|NA|TRBJ1-1
CASSTGLDRGKAFF
TGTGCCAGCAGCACCGGTTTGGACAGGGGTAAAGCTTTCTTT
>TRBV7-9|NA|few|TRBJ1-5
CASSTGGNQPQHF
TGTGCCAGCAGCACGGGTGGCAATCAGCCCCAGCATTTT
>TRBV28|NA|NA|TRBJ2-7
CASSLGARTYF
TGTGCCAGCAGTTTGGGGGCCCGTACGTACTTC
>TRBV7-2|NA|NA|TRBJ1-4
CASSLGPALNEKLFF
TGTGCCAGCAGCTTAGGACCCGCGCTCAATGAAAAACTGTTTTTT
>TRBV9|NA|NA|TRBJ2-2
CASSVARDTGELFF
TGTGCCAGCAGCGTAGCGAGGGACACCGGGGAGCTGTTTTTT
>TRBV28|NA|NA|TRBJ1-2
CASSPKRLGYTF
TGTGCCAGCAGTCCTAAACGGCTTGGCTACACCTTC
>TRBV7-6|NA|NA|TRBJ2-1
CASSSENSEQFF
TGTGCCAGCTCTTCGGAGAACTCTGAGCAGTTCTTC
>TRBV2|TRBD2|NA|TRBJ2-1
CASPVGREGRNEQFF
TGTGCCAGCCCGGTGGGGCGGGAGGGTCGCAATGAGCAGTTCTTC
>TRBV4-2|NA|NA|TRBJ1-1
CASSQDAGMNTEAFF
TGTGCCAGCAGCCAAGACGCCGGTATGAACACTGAAGCTTTCTTT
>TRBV7-6|NA|NA|TRBJ1-4
CASSLVSTGNEKLFF
TGTGCCAGCAGCTTAGTTTCGACGGGGAATGAAAAACTGTTTTTT
>TRBV19|TRBD1|NA|TRBJ1-6
CASSMSGQGSINSPLHF
TGTGCCAGTAGTATGTCGGGACAGGGTTCGATTAATTCACCCCTCCACTTT
>TRBV7-3|NA|NA|TRBJ2-5
CASSREGALKETQYF
TGTGCCAGCAGCCGGGAAGGGGCCTTGAAGGAGACCCAGTACTTC
>TRBV27|NA|NA|TRBJ2-7
CASSSPGSSSYEQYF
TGTGCCAGCAGTTCCCCGGGGTCCAGCTCCTACGAGCAGTACTTC
>TRBV19|TRBD1|NA|TRBJ1-5
CASSILDRVGNQPQHF
TGTGCCAGTAGTATTTTGGACAGGGTCGGCAATCAGCCCCAGCATTTT
>TRBV5-1|NA|few|TRBJ1-3
CASSPAGSGNTIYF
TGCGCCAGCAGCCCGGCTGGCTCTGGAAACACCATATATTTT
>TRBV7-9|NA|NA|TRBJ2-7
CASSLRGDYEQYF
TGTGCCAGCAGCCTCAGGGGGGACTACGAGCAGTACTTC
>TRBV11-2|NA|NA|TRBJ2-5
CASSLRRVAAQETQYF
TGTGCCAGCAGCTTGCGGAGGGTGGCCGCCCAAGAGACCCAGTACTTC
>TRBV10-3|NA|NA|TRBJ2-1
CAISFDGSGDEQFF
TGTGCCATCAGTTTCGACGGATCAGGGGATGAGCAGTTCTTC
>TRBV5-1|TRBD1|NA|TRBJ2-2
CASSVQGANTGELFF
TGCGCCAGCAGCGTACAGGGGGCGAACACCGGGGAGCTGTTTTTT
>TRBV30|TRBD1|few|TRBJ1-2
CAWSRTGVNYGYTF
TGTGCCTGGAGTCGGACAGGGGTTAACTATGGCTACACCTTC
>TRBV6-5|TRBD2|NA|TRBJ2-1
CASSSAGLAGENEQFF
TGTGCCAGCAGTTCTGCGGGACTAGCGGGAGAGAATGAGCAGTTCTTC
>TRBV5-1|NA|once|TRBJ2-5
CASSLDGETQYF
TGCGCCAGCAGCTTGGATGGGGAGACCCAGTACTTC
>TRBV21-1|NA|NA|TRBJ1-1
CASSILFGCRQGVNTEAFF
TGTGCCAGCAGCATCCTCTTTGGGTGCCGACAGGGAGTGAACACTGAAGCTTTCTTT
>TRBV30|NA|NA|TRBJ1-1
CALEGMNTEAFF
TGTGCCTTGGAGGGGATGAACACTGAAGCTTTCTTT